Each of the 18 T cell receptor beta chains below was sequenced from the same sample in a study of blood T cell repertoires in COVID-19. Assay: immunoSEQ multiplex PCR; the TCRdb copy retains only in-frame clones and omits some. This sample carries over 75,000 clones, around 80% of them seen once, and the ten largest clones take approximately 10%. The sequenced sample was peripheral blood. These receptor sequences come from a man between 65 and 85 years old with acute or convalescent COVID-19.

This clone was detected only a few times. V gene TRBV27 combines with J gene TRBJ2-2; 8 bases align to TRBD1. This CDR3 region has 16 residues. The germline gives CDR1 MNHEY, CDR2 SMNVEV (reference sequence). With 8 bases clipped from V and 2 bases from J, the junction kept 10 bases outside the gene matches. The CDR3 bases are TGTGCCAGCCGACCGACAGGGGCCTTAAACACCGGGGAGCTGTTTTTT. Amino acid sequence: CASRPTGALNTGELFF.

The J gene is TRBJ2-5, the V gene TRBV3-1 (or the pseudogene TRBV3-2); D may be TRBD2 (6 bases). This CDR3 has 14 amino acids. The germline V gene has CDR1 LGHDT and CDR2 YNNKEL (reference sequence). V was clipped by 4 bases and J by 0 bases, with 9 bases between them. The CDR3 DNA sequence: TGTGCCAGCAGCCCCGGGACTTACCAAGAGACCCAGTACTTC. Translated: CASSPGTYQETQYF.

The V and J genes are TRBV6-5 and TRBJ1-2, with 9 bases matching TRBD1. Germline assignment: CDR1 MNHEY and CDR2 SVGAGI. The CDR3 runs to 14 residues. Losses at the gene ends were 6 bases for V and 2 bases for J; bases not matched to a gene: 4. CDR3 sequence: CASRLGQGNYGYTF. In DNA form, the CDR3 reads TGTGCCAGCAGATTAGGACAGGGGAACTATGGCTACACCTTC.

This chain links TRBV28 with TRBJ2-1, with 11 nucleotides matching TRBD2. CDR3 length: 19 residues. From germline, CDR1 is MDHEN and CDR2 SYDVKM. V was clipped by 3 bases and J by 2 bases; unmatched bases: 12. CDR3 in DNA: TGTGCCAGCAGTTTCATAATCTCTACTAGCGGGGGTCCCTACAATGAGCAGTTCTTC. This encodes CASSFIISTSGGPYNEQFF. Combining the CDR3 with reference TRBV28 and TRBJ2-1 gives the whole variable domain DVKVTQSSRYLVKRTGEKVFLECVQDMDHENMFWYRQDPGLGLRLIYFSYDVKMKEKGDIPEGYSVSREKKERFSLILESASTNQTSMYLCASSFIISTSGGPYNEQFFGPGTRLTVL.

The chain is built from TRBV14 and TRBJ2-1; 10 nucleotides agree with TRBD2. The CDR3 is 16 amino acids. Germline values: CDR1 SGHDN, CDR2 FVKESK. The junction had 4 bases not matched to a gene; V was cut back by 0 bases and J by 5 bases. Here the CDR3 reads CASSQDRLAGDNEQFF. The CDR3 nucleotides read TGTGCCAGCAGCCAAGACAGGCTAGCGGGGGACAATGAGCAGTTCTTC.

This chain links TRBV7-2 with TRBJ1-5, with 7 bases matching TRBD1. This CDR3 comprises 14 residues. V gave up 2 bases and J gave up 7 bases; unmatched junction bases: 5. Germline-derived CDR1 and CDR2 are SGHTA and FQGNSA. CDR3 coding DNA: TGTGCCAGCAGCTTAATAGGGGGCGGGCAGCCCCAGCATTTT. This codes for CASSLIGGGQPQHF.

This clone appeared once. The chain has TRBV7-6 and TRBJ2-3, with 9 bases that match TRBD1. The CDR3 loop spans 16 amino acids. With V trimmed by 5 bases and J by 2 bases, 8 bases remained unmatched. In germline, CDR1 is SGHVS, CDR2 FNYEAQ. Here the CDR3 reads CASSRKRTGVTDTQYF. The DNA of the CDR3 is TGTGCCAGCAGCCGAAAGAGGACAGGGGTCACAGATACGCAGTATTTT.

CDR3 in DNA: TGTGCCACCTTTAAGACCGCGGGAAGAGGAACAGATACGCAGTATTTT. It specifies CATFKTAGRGTDTQYF. The chain has TRBV28 and TRBJ2-3; a possible D gene is TRBD2 (6 bases). Germline V gene lookup returns CDR1 MDHEN and CDR2 SYDVKM. Trimming removed 10 bases at V and 3 bases at J, with 23 bases between. The CDR3 has 16 amino acids.

This chain connects TRBV6-1 to TRBJ2-2; 8 bases line up with TRBD2. This CDR3 spans 15 amino acids. V lost 1 base, J lost 6 bases, and 4 bases stayed unmatched. Germline-derived CDR1 and CDR2 are MNHNS and SASEGT. The CDR3 reads CASSEGWGLAGELFF. The CDR3, as DNA: TGTGCCAGCAGTGAAGGGTGGGGACTAGCCGGGGAGCTGTTTTTT.

This sequence joins TRBV5-6 and TRBJ2-2; 7 bases fit TRBD1. The CDR3 totals 17 residues. Per germline, CDR1 SGHDT and CDR2 YYEEEE. V dropped 2 bases and J dropped 6; count of bases not matched to a gene: 13. The CDR3 protein is CASSFPHGQGVAGELFF. The CDR3 coding sequence is TGTGCCAGCAGCTTCCCGCACGGGCAGGGGGTCGCCGGGGAGCTGTTTTTT. Full variable domain (rest looked up from reference TRBV5-6 and TRBJ2-2): DAGVTQSPTHLIKTRGQQVTLRCSPKSGHDTVSWYQQALGQGPQFIFQYYEEEERQRGNFPDRFSGHQFPNYSSELNVNALLLGDSALYLCASSFPHGQGVAGELFFGEGSRLTVL.

The genes are TRBV27 and TRBJ2-1, with D possibly TRBD1 on 6 matching bases. The germline CDR1 and CDR2 sequences are MNHEY and SMNVEV (reference sequence). Trimming took off 5 bases at V and 6 bases at J, with 20 bases between the two ends. This CDR3 has 16 residues. CDR3 loop: CASSLGQSPRINEQFF. DNA of the CDR3: TGTGCCAGCAGTCTAGGACAGTCACCTCGAATCAATGAGCAGTTCTTC.

The sample holds one count of this clone. The V gene is TRBV27, the J gene TRBJ1-6; TRBD1 matches 9 bases. The CDR3 extends over 16 amino acids. CDR1 is MNHEY, CDR2 SMNVEV, per germline (reference sequence). Trimming cost V 4 bases and J 4 bases; bases outside gene matches: 5. CDR3 region: CASSSKGQGYNSPLHF. The CDR3 coding sequence is TGTGCCAGCAGTTCAAAGGGACAGGGTTATAATTCACCCCTCCACTTT.

This CDR3 reads CAISVQGSEAFF. The CDR3 coding sequence is TGTGCCATCAGCGTCCAGGGATCTGAAGCTTTCTTT. The rearrangement uses TRBV10-3 and TRBJ1-1; possibly TRBD1 for D (5 bases). The V gene lost 6 bases and the J gene lost 6 bases, with 11 bases spanning the gap. Germline V gene data show CDR1 as ENHRY and CDR2 as SYGVKD. The CDR3 runs to 12 residues.

The chain joins TRBV20-1 to TRBJ1-1, with D possibly being TRBD1 (5 bases). Germline V gene data show CDR1 as DFQATT and CDR2 as SNEGSKA (reference sequence). The CDR3 is 11 amino acids. The CDR3 reads CLRDLNTEAFF. CDR3 nucleotide sequence: TGCCTGAGGGACTTAAACACTGAAGCTTTCTTT.

V and J are TRBV11-2 and TRBJ1-2; the D is unclear. This CDR3 spans 15 amino acids. The germline V and J ends were trimmed by 6 bases and 3 bases, with 17 bases remaining between them. CDR1 is SGHAT, CDR2 FQNNGV, per germline. CDR3 amino acids: CASSRQSDGYYGYTF. The CDR3 nucleotides read TGTGCCAGCAGTCGCCAGTCTGACGGGTACTATGGCTACACCTTC.

This chain connects TRBV7-9 to TRBJ1-3; TRBD1 might be the D (5 bases). The CDR3 has 17 residues. The V gene lost 0 bases and the J gene lost 0 bases, with 12 bases spanning the gap. Germline CDR1 reads SEHNR; CDR2 reads FQNEAQ (reference sequence). The CDR3 DNA sequence: TGTGCCAGCAGCTTAGCAGGGGCCAGATCCTCTGGAAACACCATATATTTT. Its translation: CASSLAGARSSGNTIYF.

This chain uses TRBV3-1 (or the pseudogene TRBV3-2) with TRBJ2-7; D unresolved. Trimming shortened V by 0 bases and J by 3 bases, and 6 bases separated the two germline ends. Germline assignment: CDR1 LGHDT and CDR2 YNNKEL (reference sequence). The CDR3 consists of 13 residues. Here the CDR3 reads CASSQDQHYEQYF. The CDR3 DNA sequence: TGTGCCAGCAGCCAAGATCAACACTACGAGCAGTACTTC.

This clone has a handful of counts. This chain joins TRBV2 and TRBJ1-6; possible D gene TRBD1, 6 bases. V shed 8 bases and J shed 10 bases, with 21 bases lying between them. The CDR3 is 15 residues long. From germline, CDR1 is SNHLY and CDR2 FYNNEI. DNA for the CDR3: TGTGCCAGCGTTAGGACCCGGGGGGCGAGGTCACCCCTCCACTTT. Encoded protein: CASVRTRGARSPLHF.